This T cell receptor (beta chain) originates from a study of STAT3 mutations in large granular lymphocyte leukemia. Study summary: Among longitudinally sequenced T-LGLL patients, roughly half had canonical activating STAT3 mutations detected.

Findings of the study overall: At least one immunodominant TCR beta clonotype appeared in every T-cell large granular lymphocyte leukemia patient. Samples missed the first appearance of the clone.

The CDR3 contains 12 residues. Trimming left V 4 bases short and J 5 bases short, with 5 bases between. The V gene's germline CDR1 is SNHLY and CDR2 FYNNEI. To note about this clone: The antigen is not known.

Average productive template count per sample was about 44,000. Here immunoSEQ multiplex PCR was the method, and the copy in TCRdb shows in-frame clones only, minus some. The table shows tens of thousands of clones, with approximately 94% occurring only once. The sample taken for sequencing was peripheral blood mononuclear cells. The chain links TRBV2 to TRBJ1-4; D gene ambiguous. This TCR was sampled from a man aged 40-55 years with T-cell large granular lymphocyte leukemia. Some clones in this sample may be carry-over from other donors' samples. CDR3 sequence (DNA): TGTGCCAGCAGTGCGGTAAATGAAAAACTGTTTTTT. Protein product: CASSAVNEKLFF.